A single sample gave rise to the 23 T cell receptor beta chains below, sequenced in a study of OX40 agonist ivuxolimab in advanced cancers. Assay used: immunoSEQ multiplex PCR; TCRdb lists only in-frame clones, some missing. In the table there are about 89,000 clones, 90% to 95% of which are singletons. The sequenced sample was CD4+ or CD8+ T cells sorted from blood, obtained in a trial of the OX40 agonist ivuxolimab. These receptors all come from an adult with an advanced solid tumor such as melanoma, head and neck, liver or kidney cancer.

This rearrangement joins TRBV7-9 to TRBJ2-3; perhaps TRBD2 as D (5 bases). Germline V lookup: CDR1 SEHNR, CDR2 FQNEAQ (reference sequence). The CDR3 totals 17 residues. V shed 1 base and J shed 1 base, with 15 bases lying between them. CDR3 residues: CASSLGTPGFRTDTQYF. The CDR3, as DNA: TGTGCCAGCAGCTTAGGAACACCGGGATTCCGCACAGATACGCAGTATTTT.

The V gene is TRBV7-9, the J gene TRBJ1-1; D possibly corresponds to TRBD1 (6 bases). V dropped 5 bases and J dropped 4 bases, with 17 bases sitting between them. This CDR3 spans 15 amino acids. In germline, CDR1 is SEHNR, CDR2 FQNEAQ (reference sequence). This CDR3 is CASSMGGQPTTEAFF. CDR3 DNA sequence: TGTGCCAGCAGCATGGGGGGACAACCAACCACTGAAGCTTTCTTT.

The chain couples TRBV6-5 to TRBJ2-7, with a tentative D call TRBD1 (6 bases). CDR3 length: 13 residues. Between the trimmed V and J ends, which lost 8 bases and 2 bases, there was a span of 13 bases. Germline values: CDR1 MNHEY, CDR2 SVGAGI. The CDR3 bases are TGTGCCAGCGAAACAGGGTTGACCTACGAGCAGTACTTC. It specifies CASETGLTYEQYF.

The chain carries TRBV5-6 and TRBJ2-3; the D gene is possibly TRBD2 (5 bases). Deletions cut 0 bases from V and 3 bases from J, with 14 bases between. The germline V gene has CDR1 SGHDT and CDR2 YYEEEE. The CDR3 sequence is 16 residues long. The CDR3, as DNA: TGTGCCAGCAGCTTGGTACGGCGGGCAATTACAGATACGCAGTATTTT. Its protein is CASSLVRRAITDTQYF. The variable domain in full, with the rest retrieved from reference TRBV5-6 and TRBJ2-3, is DAGVTQSPTHLIKTRGQQVTLRCSPKSGHDTVSWYQQALGQGPQFIFQYYEEEERQRGNFPDRFSGHQFPNYSSELNVNALLLGDSALYLCASSLVRRAITDTQYFGPGTRLTVL.

This clone has just a few counts. The chain joins TRBV5-1 to TRBJ1-1; D ambiguous. There are 13 residues in the CDR3. Germline CDR1 and CDR2: SGHRS and YFSETQ. With 1 base removed from V and 2 bases from J, the gap between germline ends came to 6 bases. Written as DNA, the CDR3 is TGCGCCAGCAGCTTGATGGGAAACACTGAAGCTTTCTTT. Encoded protein: CASSLMGNTEAFF.

The chain joins TRBV9 to TRBJ2-5, with D possibly TRBD2 on 5 matching bases. The CDR3 loop spans 13 amino acids. Germline V gene data show CDR1 as SGDLS and CDR2 as YYNGEE. Trimming stripped 0 bases from V and 3 bases from J, with 6 bases between. CDR3 sequence: CASSVGAEETQYF. The CDR3 DNA sequence: TGTGCCAGCAGCGTAGGAGCGGAAGAGACCCAGTACTTC.

The V and J genes are TRBV2 and TRBJ1-3; D remains unclear. Trimming pared 8 bases from V and 2 bases from J, leaving 13 bases between. The CDR3 loop spans 14 amino acids. The V gene's germline CDR1 is SNHLY and CDR2 FYNNEI. The DNA for the CDR3 is TGTGCCAGCGGTACGGGATTACCTGGAAACACCATATATTTT. Its protein product is CASGTGLPGNTIYF.

J is TRBJ2-5 and V is TRBV11-3, with 13 nucleotides matching TRBD2. V shed 5 bases, J shed 4 bases, and the junction held 16 bases outside the gene matches. CDR1 is SGHNT, CDR2 YENEEA, per germline. The CDR3 is 19 residues long. The DNA for the CDR3 is TGTGCCAGCAGCGGGATACCGGGACTAGCGGGAATTGGGGGAGAGACCCAGTACTTC. It translates to CASSGIPGLAGIGGETQYF. Variable domain in full (rest from reference TRBV11-3 and TRBJ2-5): EAGVVQSPRYKIIEKKQPVAFWCNPISGHNTLYWYLQNLGQGPELLIRYENEEAVDDSQLPKDRFSAERLKGVDSTLKIQPAELGDSAVYLCASSGIPGLAGIGGETQYFGPGTRLLVL.

The rearrangement uses TRBV30 and TRBJ1-5, with 7 bases that match TRBD1. V was clipped by 2 bases and J by 3 bases; unmatched bases: 10. Germline V CDR1 and CDR2: GTSNPN, SVGIG (reference sequence). This CDR3 is built from 16 residues. The CDR3, as DNA: TGTGCCTGGAGTCCAACGCCGGGACAGATCAATCAGCCCCAGCATTTT. Its protein product is CAWSPTPGQINQPQHF.

The CDR3 DNA reads TGTGCCACCAGCAGAGATCTCGTTGCGGGGGCCTATGGCTACACCTTC. Amino acid sequence: CATSRDLVAGAYGYTF. The V and J genes are TRBV15 and TRBJ1-2; weak D call: TRBD1 (6 bases). The V end lost 0 bases, the J end lost 4 bases, and 15 bases lay between the germline ends. The germline gives CDR1 LNHNV, CDR2 YYDKDF (reference sequence). There are 16 residues in the CDR3.

The chain joins TRBV28 to TRBJ1-5, with no clear D. V was cut by 2 bases and J by 5 bases, with 7 bases left in between. The CDR3 length is 13 residues. Germline CDR1 MDHEN, CDR2 SYDVKM. CDR3 DNA sequence: TGTGCCAGCAGTTTAGACGGCTATCAGCCCCAGCATTTT. This translates into CASSLDGYQPQHF.

The chain employs TRBV12-5 and TRBJ2-1, with D maybe TRBD2 (5 bases). CDR3 length: 21 residues. Germline CDR1 LGHNT, CDR2 FRNRAP. The V end lost 4 bases, the J end lost 0 bases, and 28 bases lay between the germline ends. CDR3 region: CASGSVQTGLGDPSSYNEQFF. CDR3 bases: TGTGCTAGTGGTTCTGTCCAGACCGGACTGGGTGATCCGAGCTCCTACAATGAGCAGTTCTTC.

This chain connects TRBV6-5 to TRBJ1-5, with a weak D call TRBD1 (5 bases). V was clipped by 2 bases and J by 6 bases, with 11 bases between them. This CDR3 is 14 amino acids long. Germline V CDR1 and CDR2: MNHEY, SVGAGI. This CDR3 reads CASSYVQGSQPQHF. In nucleotides, the CDR3 is TGTGCCAGCAGTTACGTCCAGGGAAGTCAGCCCCAGCATTTT.

This rearrangement joins TRBV30 to TRBJ2-7; D could derive from TRBD1 or TRBD2 (5 bases each). CDR1 and CDR2 from the germline V gene are GTSNPN and SVGIG (reference sequence). The CDR3 runs to 14 residues. The germline V and J ends were trimmed by 5 bases and 7 bases, with 21 bases remaining between them. For the CDR3, the DNA is TGTGCCTGGCGGCACTTTGGGACCGGATGGGAGCAGTACTTC. It translates to CAWRHFGTGWEQYF.

This clone has only one observation. The V call is TRBV10-3, the J call TRBJ1-3; D remains unclear. Germline V gene sequence: CDR1 ENHRY, CDR2 SYGVKD. This CDR3 is built from 13 residues. The V and J ends lost 4 bases and 8 bases respectively, with 12 bases between them. The CDR3 coding sequence is TGTGCCATCAGTGTTACGAAGCGGGACACCATATATTTT. It encodes CAISVTKRDTIYF.

The J gene is TRBJ2-7, the V gene TRBV5-6; either TRBD1 or TRBD2 may fit D (5 bases each). This CDR3 region has 16 residues. Germline V gene sequence: CDR1 SGHDT, CDR2 YYEEEE. The ends were cut back, 2 bases at V and 1 base at J, with 16 bases in the middle. This chain's CDR3 is CASSFNPGRLSYEQYV. The CDR3 bases are TGTGCCAGCAGCTTCAATCCGGGACGATTGTCCTACGAGCAGTACGTC.

The chain carries TRBV6-6 and TRBJ2-7; TRBD1 matches at 10 bases. Germline V gene lookup returns CDR1 MNHNY and CDR2 SVGAGI (reference sequence). Unmatched junction bases numbered 9, after V lost 7 bases and J lost 3 bases. CDR3 size: 15 residues. The CDR3 bases are TGTGCCAGCAACGCCGGGACAGGGGTGGGCTACGAGCAGTACGTC. This encodes CASNAGTGVGYEQYV.

The DNA for the CDR3 is TGTGCCAGCAGCCCCTTGACAGGGAATTCACCCCTCCACTTT. Protein product: CASSPLTGNSPLHF. The gene calls are TRBV4-2 and TRBJ1-6; TRBD1 agrees at 7 bases. The germline V gene encodes CDR1 LGHNA and CDR2 YNFKEQ. The junction had 4 bases not matched to a gene; V was cut back by 4 bases and J by 7 bases. This CDR3 is built from 14 residues.

The rearrangement joins TRBV27 to TRBJ2-1; no clear D. Germline V gene lookup returns CDR1 MNHEY and CDR2 SMNVEV (reference sequence). Deletions cut 5 bases from V and 9 bases from J, with 17 bases between. The CDR3 covers 14 residues. This CDR3 reads CASSTSLWAAEQFF. DNA of the CDR3: TGTGCCAGCAGTACCTCCCTCTGGGCGGCTGAGCAGTTCTTC.

The gene calls are TRBV2 and TRBJ1-1, with 8 nucleotides matching TRBD1. Trimming removed 4 bases from V and 5 bases from J; junction bases left unmatched: 9. Per germline, CDR1 SNHLY and CDR2 FYNNEI. This CDR3 is built from 15 residues. The CDR3 protein is CASSASGQGGTEAFF. The CDR3 coding sequence is TGTGCCAGCAGTGCCTCCGGACAGGGAGGGACTGAAGCTTTCTTT.

This chain connects TRBV29-1 to TRBJ1-1; 7 nucleotides line up with TRBD1. CDR1 is SQVTM and CDR2 is ANQGSEA in the germline V gene. The CDR3 totals 13 residues. Trimming removed 6 bases from V and 5 bases from J; junction bases left unmatched: 9. The CDR3 DNA is TGCAGCGTGGGACAGCGACTGGGGACTGAAGCTTTCTTT. It yields the protein CSVGQRLGTEAFF.

V is TRBV7-9 and J is TRBJ1-3; 7 nucleotides align to TRBD1. V was pared by 5 bases and J by 0 bases, with 7 bases of the junction left unmatched. Germline V gene lookup returns CDR1 SEHNR and CDR2 FQNEAQ (reference sequence). The CDR3 covers 16 residues. CDR3: CASSTPGQHSGNTIYF. Here the CDR3 DNA reads TGTGCCAGCAGCACTCCGGGACAGCACTCTGGAAACACCATATATTTT.

The chain employs TRBV23-1 and TRBJ1-2; TRBD1 agrees at 7 bases. TRBV23-1 is classed as an ORF, of uncertain function. With 6 bases clipped from V and 6 bases from J, the junction kept 13 bases outside the gene matches. This CDR3 spans 15 amino acids. This CDR3 is CASRPKPGQTDGYTF. As DNA, the CDR3 is TGCGCCAGCAGACCCAAACCGGGACAGACGGATGGCTACACCTTC.